Each of the 21 T cell receptor beta chains below was sequenced from the same sample in a study of blood T cell repertoires in COVID-19. Using immunoSEQ multiplex PCR, the repertoire was profiled, and TCRdb retains in-frame clones only, with some absent. Counted here are about 320,000 clones, approximately 91% occurring once; the ten biggest clones make up about 5.2%. The sequencing sample was made of PBMCs or T cells enriched from blood (not recorded which). The receptors originated from a man aged 60 to 75 who had recovered from COVID-19.

V and J are TRBV19 and TRBJ2-1; TRBD2 matches 11 bases. The germline V gene encodes CDR1 LNHDA and CDR2 SQIVND (reference sequence). CDR3 length: 15 amino acids. V lost 5 bases, J lost 9 bases, and 9 bases stayed unmatched. CDR3: CASSATSGGKSEQFF. The CDR3 region has the DNA TGTGCCAGTAGTGCAACTAGCGGGGGAAAAAGTGAGCAGTTCTTC.

This sequence joins TRBV24-1 and TRBJ2-5; the D gene is possibly TRBD2 (6 bases). CDR1 is KGHDR and CDR2 is SFDVKD in the germline V gene. With 4 bases removed from V and 2 bases from J, the gap between germline ends came to 13 bases. The CDR3 covers 15 residues. The CDR3 bases are TGTGCCACCAGTGACCGCGGGACGCGGCAAGAGACCCAGTACTTC. Amino acids: CATSDRGTRQETQYF.

This rearrangement joins TRBV2 to TRBJ1-5; 10 bases are shared with TRBD1. In germline, CDR1 is SNHLY, CDR2 FYNNEI. CDR3 length: 14 amino acids. Germline trimming cut 4 bases from V and 5 bases from J; bases unmatched to any gene: 2. CDR3 protein: CASSVDRGDQPQHF. The DNA for the CDR3 is TGTGCCAGCAGTGTGGACAGGGGGGATCAGCCCCAGCATTTT.

The chain combines TRBV27 with TRBJ1-5; 7 bases agree with TRBD1. V was pared by 4 bases and J by 5 bases, with 5 bases of the junction left unmatched. CDR1 is MNHEY and CDR2 is SMNVEV in the germline V gene (reference sequence). The CDR3 is 14 amino acids. CDR3 nucleotide sequence: TGTGCCAGCAGTTCCTCCAGGGGGGATCAGCCCCAGCATTTT. Protein product: CASSSSRGDQPQHF.

This sequence joins TRBV30 and TRBJ2-7, with TRBD2 as a possible D gene (6 bases). The V gene's germline CDR1 is GTSNPN and CDR2 SVGIG (reference sequence). The CDR3 totals 10 residues. The CDR3 nucleotides are TGTGCGGGGGGAAGGGCCGAGCAGTACTTC. This encodes CAGGRAEQYF.

This clone occurred a few times. The chain couples TRBV7-2 to TRBJ1-5; weak D call: TRBD1 (6 bases). The V end was cut by 3 bases, the J end by 7 bases, with 10 bases between. This CDR3 contains 13 residues. CDR1 SGHTA and CDR2 FQGNSA come from the germline V gene. In nucleotides, the CDR3 is TGTGCCAGCAGCTTGGGACACGGGCAGCCCCAGCATTTT. It yields the protein CASSLGHGQPQHF.

The chain links TRBV4-2 to TRBJ1-2, with D perhaps matching TRBD1 (6 bases). Germline CDR1 and CDR2: LGHNA and YNFKEQ. The CDR3 is 15 amino acids. The ends were cut back, 1 base at V and 4 bases at J, with 13 bases in the middle. CDR3 amino acids: CASSQAQGLVYGYTF. The CDR3 nucleotides are TGTGCCAGCAGCCAAGCCCAGGGGCTGGTCTATGGCTACACCTTC.

The table lists this clone with a few counts. V gene TRBV28 combines with J gene TRBJ1-2, with D unclear. CDR3 length: 12 amino acids. V lost 8 bases and J 4 bases, leaving 11 bases between the germline ends. The V gene's germline CDR1 is MDHEN and CDR2 SYDVKM. The CDR3, as DNA: TGTGCCAGCTCGATTTTGAGCTATGGCTACACCTTC. It translates to CASSILSYGYTF.

This rearrangement joins TRBV7-2 to TRBJ2-5; 10 bases align to TRBD2. V shed 3 bases, J shed 9 bases, and the junction held 7 bases outside the gene matches. The CDR3 contains 14 residues. Germline V gives CDR1 SGHTA, CDR2 FQGNSA. CDR3 bases: TGTGCCAGCAGCTTCGCTAGCGGGAGTGGTTCCCAGTACTTC. This codes for CASSFASGSGSQYF.

The genes are TRBV5-1 and TRBJ2-2; 14 nucleotides line up with TRBD2. The V gene's germline CDR1 is SGHRS and CDR2 YFSETQ. The CDR3 sequence is 19 residues long. After removal of 2 bases from V and 3 bases from J, the junction contained 9 bases not matched to a gene. CDR3 sequence: CASSLRKTSGRVDTGELFF. The CDR3 DNA is TGCGCCAGCAGCTTACGCAAGACTAGCGGGAGGGTCGACACCGGGGAGCTGTTTTTT.

The chain has TRBV19 and TRBJ1-5, with D perhaps TRBD1 (6 bases). The CDR3 covers 14 residues. CDR1 and CDR2 from the germline V gene are LNHDA and SQIVND (reference sequence). V was shortened by 2 bases and J by 7 bases, with 12 bases between the two germline ends. The CDR3 here is CASSIQGLGQPQHF. The CDR3 nucleotides are TGTGCCAGTAGTATACAGGGGTTAGGGCAGCCCCAGCATTTT.

The rearrangement joins TRBV6-6 to TRBJ2-7, with D unresolved. V was pared by 0 bases and J by 2 bases, with 8 bases between. CDR3 length: 14 residues. Germline V gene lookup returns CDR1 MNHNY and CDR2 SVGAGI (reference sequence). The CDR3 here is CASSYSAPTYEQYF. The CDR3 bases are TGTGCCAGCAGTTACTCTGCCCCTACCTACGAGCAGTACTTC.

The J gene is TRBJ2-7, the V gene TRBV30; TRBD1 aligns across 8 bases. Trimming at V came to 4 bases and at J to 1 base, leaving 12 bases not matched to a gene. Germline V gene lookup returns CDR1 GTSNPN and CDR2 SVGIG (reference sequence). This CDR3 has 16 residues. The DNA of the CDR3 is TGTGCCTGGACCAAAACCGGGACAGGATCTTCCTACGAGCAGTACTTC. As protein: CAWTKTGTGSSYEQYF.

This clone came up once. The chain links TRBV19 to TRBJ2-1; D gene uncertain. V was cut by 7 bases and J by 3 bases, with 10 bases left in between. The germline V gene encodes CDR1 LNHDA and CDR2 SQIVND (reference sequence). This CDR3 region has 13 residues. The CDR3 loop reads CASTESFYNEQFF. CDR3 bases: TGTGCCAGTACTGAGAGCTTCTACAATGAGCAGTTCTTC.

Turning to this clone: Other DNA sequences in the same sample also yield this CDR3. The genes are TRBV28 and TRBJ2-1; 13 nucleotides agree with TRBD2. The CDR3 runs 16 residues. Trimming at V came to 2 bases and at J to 6 bases, leaving 4 bases not matched to a gene. Germline V gene data show CDR1 as MDHEN and CDR2 as SYDVKM. The CDR3 DNA follows: TGTGCCAGCAGTTTAGGCGGACTAGCGGGAGTCAATGAGCAGTTCTTC. Its protein product is CASSLGGLAGVNEQFF.

This sequence joins TRBV19 and TRBJ2-4, with a tentative D call TRBD1 (5 bases). V shed 5 bases and J shed 1 base, with 12 bases lying between them. CDR1 is LNHDA, CDR2 SQIVND, per germline (reference sequence). The CDR3 has 15 amino acids. CDR3 sequence: CASSLREGAKNIQYF. The CDR3 coding sequence is TGTGCCAGTAGTCTCAGGGAAGGGGCCAAAAACATTCAGTACTTC. Full variable domain (missing parts from reference TRBV19 and TRBJ2-4): DGGITQSPKYLFRKEGQNVTLSCEQNLNHDAMYWYRQDPGQGLRLIYYSQIVNDFQKGDIAEGYSVSREKKESFPLTVTSAQKNPTAFYLCASSLREGAKNIQYFGAGTRLSVL.

J is TRBJ1-1 and V is TRBV25-1; no definite D call. Deletions cut 7 bases from V and 3 bases from J, with 12 bases between. The CDR3 has 13 amino acids. CDR1 MGHDK and CDR2 SYGVNS come from the germline V gene. CDR3 in amino acids: CASNTVPYTEAFF. The CDR3 DNA is TGTGCCAGCAATACAGTTCCTTACACTGAAGCTTTCTTT.

The chain joins TRBV18 to TRBJ2-1; 9 bases match TRBD2. Germline CDR1 KGHSH, CDR2 LQKENI. The CDR3 is made up of 16 amino acids. The trim removed 5 bases at V and 8 bases at J, leaving 13 bases unmatched. The CDR3 loop is CASSIIAGAHTDEQFF. As DNA, the CDR3 is TGTGCCAGCTCAATAATAGCGGGAGCCCATACGGATGAGCAGTTCTTC. The whole variable domain, remainder taken from reference TRBV18 and TRBJ2-1, is NAGVMQNPRHLVRRRGQEARLRCSPMKGHSHVYWYRQLPEEGLKFMVYLQKENIIDESGMPKERFSAEFPKEGPSILRIQQVVRGDSAAYFCASSIIAGAHTDEQFFGPGTRLTVL.

The CDR3 region has the DNA TGTGCCAGCAGTGGCATGGGGGGAGAGACCCAGTACTTC. Translating gives CASSGMGGETQYF. The chain employs TRBV27 and TRBJ2-5, with TRBD2 as a possible D gene (6 bases). Germline V gene sequence: CDR1 MNHEY, CDR2 SMNVEV (reference sequence). V lost 5 bases and J 4 bases, leaving 11 bases between the germline ends. The CDR3 is 13 amino acids.

This clone was seen a single time. The chain recombines TRBV5-1 with TRBJ1-2; D may be TRBD1 (6 bases). Trimming removed 3 bases at V and 10 bases at J, with 16 bases between. Germline-derived CDR1 and CDR2 are SGHRS and YFSETQ. This CDR3 is built from 13 residues. The CDR3: CASSWTTGTFYTF. For the CDR3, the DNA is TGCGCCAGCAGCTGGACCACCGGGACATTCTACACCTTC.

The rearrangement joins TRBV5-5 to TRBJ1-6, with D uncertain. V was cut by 4 bases and J by 8 bases, with 13 bases left in between. Germline loops: CDR1 SGHKS, CDR2 YYEKEE (reference sequence). This CDR3 region has 14 residues. The CDR3 here is CASSAVGSYSPLHF. The CDR3 DNA sequence: TGTGCCAGCAGCGCGGTCGGATCTTATTCACCCCTCCACTTT.